This T cell receptor beta chain was retrieved from a study of blood T cell repertoires in COVID-19. Across the study: Sources were T cells, B-cell-depleted T cells, or PBMCs; the material itself was cDNA or gDNA.

The V end was cut by 2 bases, the J end by 4 bases, with 11 bases between. The CDR3 runs to 14 residues. CDR1 and CDR2 (germline): ENHRY, SYGVKD. Authors' methods: Amplification with reference gene primers provided the estimates of nucleated cell counts. Libraries were prepared by immunoSEQ multiplex PCR; TCRdb keeps only in-frame clonotypes and omits some of them. V, J and clone size reflect that table, while D and trimming were determined from the DNA. Among about 220,000 clones listed, 90% were seen once. In assigning cohorts, the study relied on participant-reported clinical history. This clone was counted only a few times.

Sequences were obtained from PBMCs or T cells enriched from blood (not recorded which). The TCR sequence derives from a man between 25 and 39 years old who had been exposed to COVID-19. The chain combines TRBV10-3 with TRBJ1-2; D is undetermined. In DNA form, the CDR3 reads TGTGCCATCAGTGAGCGAAGAGGCCCCTATGGCTACACCTTC. Protein product: CAISERRGPYGYTF.